The 4 T cell receptor beta chains given below trace back to one sample, sequenced in a study of blood T cell repertoires in COVID-19. Data came from immunoSEQ multiplex PCR; TCRdb stores just in-frame clones and leaves some out. The data contain 110,000 to 150,000 clones, just under 90% of them seen just once; the ten biggest clones take up approximately 10%. The sequenced sample consisted of peripheral blood. All receptors come from a woman older than 75 with acute or convalescent COVID-19.

The chain is built from TRBV3-1 (or the pseudogene TRBV3-2) and TRBJ2-5; the match to TRBD2 covers 16 bases. Losses at the gene ends were 3 bases for V and 5 bases for J; bases not matched to a gene: 3. The CDR3 has 16 residues. Germline CDR1 is LGHDT and CDR2 is YNNKEL (reference sequence). The CDR3 sequence: CASSQGLAGGRETQYF. Here the CDR3 DNA reads TGTGCCAGCAGCCAGGGACTAGCGGGGGGGCGGGAGACCCAGTACTTC.

This clone has only one observation. The V call is TRBV5-4, the J call TRBJ2-1, with 7 positions matching TRBD1. The CDR3 loop spans 17 amino acids. CDR1 SGHNT and CDR2 YYREEE come from the germline V gene (reference sequence). The trim removed 4 bases at V and 0 bases at J, leaving 10 bases unmatched. The CDR3 loop is CASSGAGTVSSYNEQFF. CDR3 bases: TGTGCCAGCAGCGGGGCCGGGACAGTAAGCTCCTACAATGAGCAGTTCTTC.

This clone was seen a single time. The gene calls are TRBV5-1 and TRBJ2-7, with 9 bases matching TRBD1. Trimming cost V 4 bases and J 5 bases; bases outside gene matches: 10. The length of the CDR3 is 15 residues. Germline V gene lookup returns CDR1 SGHRS and CDR2 YFSETQ. The CDR3 DNA reads TGCGCCAGCAGCCCAGGGACAGGGCACAGGAACGAGCAGTACTTC. Encoded protein: CASSPGTGHRNEQYF.

The CDR3 reads CASSKALFVQDSNQPQHF. The CDR3 DNA follows: TGTGCCAGCAGCAAAGCGCTTTTTGTGCAGGATAGCAATCAGCCCCAGCATTTT. This chain uses TRBV21-1 with TRBJ1-5; TRBD1 is taken as the D call from the table, unchecked against the DNA. TRBV21-1 is annotated as a pseudogene. The CDR3 loop spans 18 amino acids.